This T cell receptor beta chain was sequenced for a study of blood T cell repertoires in COVID-19. Study context: The United States, Italy and Spain supplied acute and convalescent COVID-19 samples. The analysed material was cDNA or gDNA that came from T cells, B-cell-depleted T cells, or PBMCs.

Original analysis: Quantification of nucleated cells was approximated via reference gene primer amplification. The assay was immunoSEQ multiplex PCR, and TCRdb's table has in-frame clones only and misses some. V and J calls and clone size come straight from that table; D and trimming were deduced from the DNA. Here the sample spans roughly 380,000 clones, about 91% being singletons. CDR3 length equals 15 residues. Trimming cost V 0 bases and J 3 bases, with 9 bases left between them. Germline CDR1 MGHRA, CDR2 YSYEKL. A Seattle source enrolled patients during active infection and followed them longitudinally.

The chain couples TRBV4-1 to TRBJ1-5; TRBD1 might be the D (5 bases). What was sequenced was peripheral blood. This TCR was sampled from a woman aged 40-49 years with COVID-19, enrolled during active disease. The CDR3 nucleotides read TGCGCCAGCAGCCAAGATGCACAGGTCAATCAGCCCCAGCATTTT. Translation: CASSQDAQVNQPQHF.